A single sample is the source of the 24 T cell receptor beta chains below, sequenced in a study of beta chain features in type 1 diabetes (dated by TCRdb to 2017 to 2018). Libraries came from the immunoSEQ multiplex PCR assay. The entire isolated RNA was reverse transcribed using the High Capacity cDNA Reverse Transcription Kit, and thus expressed TCRB transcripts were sequenced. In TCRdb, the immuneACCESS table is reduced to in-frame sequences with V and J assigned. These tables do not hold every clone; where another copy was compared, an unresolved V gene accounts for under half, and the others remain unexplained. This sample holds approximately 250,000 clones; less than 15% were observed only once. Clones ranked in the top ten supply around 0.025% of the sample. The sample consisted of naive CD4+ T cells from blood. This specimen's cell subset or site label, interpreted: true naive CD4+ T cells. Source of these receptors: a woman aged 40 to 55 in good health.

V and J are TRBV7-2 and TRBJ2-5; D remains ambiguous. Per the germline V gene, CDR1 is SGHTA and CDR2 is FQGNSA. Trimming shortened V by 5 bases and J by 4 bases, and 8 bases separated the two germline ends. The CDR3 consists of 12 residues. CDR3 DNA sequence: TGTGCCAGCAGCCTCAACGGAGAGACCCAGTACTTC. As protein: CASSLNGETQYF.

In its sample, this clone was seen a few times. The chain has TRBV29-1 and TRBJ2-1; D may be TRBD2 (6 bases). V dropped 2 bases and J dropped 5 bases, with 16 bases sitting between them. The CDR3 sequence is 15 residues long. Germline V gives CDR1 SQVTM, CDR2 ANQGSEA. The DNA for the CDR3 is TGCAGCGTTGAATCTTTACAAGGAGGGGACAATGAGCAGTTCTTC. Translated, it gives CSVESLQGGDNEQFF.

In its sample, this clone was seen a few times. This chain links TRBV4-1 with TRBJ2-7; 8 bases fit TRBD1. CDR1 and CDR2 from the germline V gene are MGHRA and YSYEKL. The CDR3 is 17 residues long. Trimming at V came to 1 base and at J to 2 bases, leaving 10 bases not matched to a gene. The CDR3 DNA reads TGCGCCAGCAGCCAAGTCACCGGGACAGGAGGCACCTACGAGCAGTACTTC. Its protein is CASSQVTGTGGTYEQYF.

This CDR3 reads CASSLGGGPPNYGYTF. The CDR3 coding sequence is TGTGCCAGCAGCTTAGGCGGCGGCCCTCCGAACTATGGCTACACCTTC. The chain recombines TRBV7-9 with TRBJ1-2; no firm D call. Trimming took 1 base from V and 2 from J, leaving 14 bases between them. Germline CDR1 is SEHNR and CDR2 is FQNEAQ (reference sequence). CDR3 length: 16 residues.

The chain is built from TRBV7-6 and TRBJ2-7, with D maybe TRBD2 (5 bases). Germline-derived CDR1 and CDR2 are SGHVS and FNYEAQ. This CDR3 has 15 residues. Trimming removed 5 bases at V and 3 bases at J, with 17 bases between. In nucleotides, the CDR3 is TGTGCCAGCAGCCCCAAGGGAGAAAGCCACTACGAGCAGTACTTC. Amino acid sequence: CASSPKGESHYEQYF.

The V call is TRBV27, the J call TRBJ2-2; possibly TRBD1 for D (5 bases). Germline CDR1 reads MNHEY; CDR2 reads SMNVEV (reference sequence). This CDR3 region has 14 residues. Trimming cost V 4 bases and J 4 bases, with 10 bases left between them. CDR3 protein: CASSSGFGTGELFF. The DNA of the CDR3 is TGTGCCAGCAGTTCAGGGTTTGGCACCGGGGAGCTGTTTTTT.

There are a few counts of this clone. The V gene is TRBV29-1, the J gene TRBJ2-1; the match to TRBD1 covers 9 bases. V trimming: 6 bases; J trimming: 1 base; junction bases outside the gene matches: 4. This CDR3 region has 14 residues. Looked up from germline, CDR1 is SQVTM and CDR2 is ANQGSEA. In DNA form, the CDR3 reads TGCAGCGTGGGGACAGGGAGTTCCTACAATGAGCAGTTCTTC. This gives the protein CSVGTGSSYNEQFF.

The chain joins TRBV18 to TRBJ2-5, with TRBD1 matching 7 bases. CDR1 KGHSH and CDR2 LQKENI come from the germline V gene. V shed 3 bases and J 10 bases; nucleotides not matched to a gene: 5. There are 12 residues in the CDR3. CDR3 residues: CASSPRDSIQYF. The CDR3 DNA follows: TGTGCCAGCTCACCTCGGGACAGCATCCAGTACTTC.

The chain carries TRBV25-1 and TRBJ2-3; TRBD2 agrees at 7 bases. With 3 bases clipped from V and 8 bases from J, the junction kept 8 bases outside the gene matches. The CDR3 covers 14 residues. Germline V gives CDR1 MGHDK, CDR2 SYGVNS. The CDR3 nucleotides read TGTGCCAGCAGTGAGCCCGCTAGCGGCGGTACGCAGTATTTT. It specifies CASSEPASGGTQYF. The full variable domain, in which reference TRBV25-1 and TRBJ2-3 provide the parts outside the CDR3, is EADIYQTPRYLVIGTGKKITLECSQTMGHDKMYWYQQDPGMELHLIHYSYGVNSTEKGDLSSESTVSRIRTEHFPLTLESARPSHTSQYLCASSEPASGGTQYFGPGTRLTVL.

CDR3 bases: TGTGCCAGCAGCGCTTTCGGGACATGGGTTTTCGATACGCAGTATTTT. This codes for CASSAFGTWVFDTQYF. The chain recombines TRBV9 with TRBJ2-3; TRBD1 is a possible D gene (6 bases). The CDR3 extends over 16 amino acids. Between the trimmed V and J ends, which lost 3 bases and 6 bases, there was a span of 20 bases. The germline V gene has CDR1 SGDLS and CDR2 YYNGEE.

The sample holds a few counts of this clone. DNA of the CDR3: TGTGCCAGCAGCCAACAGGGTTTAGAGACCCAGTACTTC. Its protein is CASSQQGLETQYF. V and J are TRBV11-2 and TRBJ2-5; D possibly corresponds to TRBD1 (6 bases). In germline, CDR1 is SGHAT, CDR2 FQNNGV. The ends were cut back, 5 bases at V and 4 bases at J, with 11 bases in the middle. CDR3 size: 13 residues.

This clone was seen a handful of times. The chain links TRBV5-4 to TRBJ1-1; the match to TRBD1 covers 7 bases. There are 13 residues in the CDR3. Germline V gene sequence: CDR1 SGHNT, CDR2 YYREEE (reference sequence). Trimming cost V 1 base and J 7 bases; bases outside gene matches: 4. CDR3 amino acids: CASSLPRGVEAFF. CDR3 in DNA: TGTGCCAGCAGCTTGCCCAGGGGGGTTGAAGCTTTCTTT. Full variable domain (outside the CDR3, taken from reference TRBV5-4 and TRBJ1-1): ETGVTQSPTHLIKTRGQQVTLRCSSQSGHNTVSWYQQALGQGPQFIFQYYREEENGRGNFPPRFSGLQFPNYSSELNVNALELDDSALYLCASSLPRGVEAFFGQGTRLTVV.

This chain uses TRBV14 with TRBJ2-7; D gene uncertain. The germline V and J ends were trimmed by 1 base and 2 bases, with 9 bases remaining between them. This CDR3 comprises 14 residues. CDR1 is SGHDN, CDR2 FVKESK, per germline. CDR3 residues: CASSQGRTAYEQYF. The DNA for the CDR3 is TGTGCCAGCAGCCAAGGGAGAACCGCCTACGAGCAGTACTTC.

This clone was detected only a few times. The V call is TRBV7-2, the J call TRBJ2-1; 12 bases align to TRBD1. V shed 4 bases, J shed 5 bases, and the junction held 6 bases outside the gene matches. This CDR3 region has 16 residues. In germline, CDR1 is SGHTA, CDR2 FQGNSA. The CDR3 reads CASSWGGQGANNEQFF. CDR3 in DNA: TGTGCCAGCAGCTGGGGGGGACAGGGGGCAAACAATGAGCAGTTCTTC.

This clone was counted a few times. This chain uses TRBV9 with TRBJ2-7, with TRBD2 matching 7 bases. The length of the CDR3 is 16 residues. Losses at the gene ends were 4 bases for V and 1 base for J; bases not matched to a gene: 11. Germline loops: CDR1 SGDLS, CDR2 YYNGEE. CDR3 region: CASSSSGASGSYEQYF. The CDR3 coding sequence is TGTGCCAGCAGCTCTTCTGGGGCTAGCGGATCCTACGAGCAGTACTTC.

This chain connects TRBV10-3 to TRBJ2-5; 9 bases match TRBD2. V shed 4 bases and J 1 base; nucleotides not matched to a gene: 7. The length of the CDR3 is 16 residues. The germline V gene has CDR1 ENHRY and CDR2 SYGVKD. The DNA of the CDR3 is TGTGCCATCAGTGTGGGGAGCGGGGGGATCCAAGAGACCCAGTACTTC. It encodes CAISVGSGGIQETQYF.

This sequence joins TRBV9 and TRBJ1-3; D is unresolved. Trimming stripped 3 bases from V and 2 bases from J, with 12 bases between. The CDR3 runs to 15 residues. Germline V gives CDR1 SGDLS, CDR2 YYNGEE. CDR3 amino acids: CASSAPPGAGNTIYF. In DNA, the CDR3 is TGTGCCAGCAGCGCCCCGCCCGGGGCTGGAAACACCATATATTTT.

This clone was seen a few times. The chain couples TRBV2 to TRBJ2-3; D gene unclear. From germline, CDR1 is SNHLY and CDR2 FYNNEI. V lost 7 bases and J 5 bases, leaving 7 bases between the germline ends. This CDR3 contains 11 residues. CDR3 DNA sequence: TGTGCCAGCACCCAGTTAGATACGCAGTATTTT. Protein sequence: CASTQLDTQYF.

This chain uses TRBV14 with TRBJ1-2; 7 positions agree with TRBD1. This CDR3 is 16 amino acids long. The V gene end was trimmed by 4 bases and the J gene end by 4 bases; junction bases not matched to a gene: 12. Germline CDR1 is SGHDN and CDR2 is FVKESK. The chain's CDR3 is CASSLLRTGAFYGYTF. In DNA, the CDR3 is TGTGCCAGCAGCCTCTTAAGGACAGGAGCATTCTATGGCTACACCTTC. The entire variable domain, with the rest obtained from reference TRBV14 and TRBJ1-2, is as follows: EAGVTQFPSHSVIEKGQTVTLRCDPISGHDNLYWYRRVMGKEIKFLLHFVKESKQDESGMPNNRFLAERTGGTYSTLKVQPAELEDSGVYFCASSLLRTGAFYGYTFGSGTRLTVV.

This clone has a handful of counts. The chain recombines TRBV9 with TRBJ1-1; D perhaps matches TRBD1 (6 bases). V lost 0 bases and J 2 bases, leaving 11 bases between the germline ends. The CDR3 sequence is 15 residues long. Germline V gene lookup returns CDR1 SGDLS and CDR2 YYNGEE. The DNA of the CDR3 is TGTGCCAGCAGCGTAGGGTGGACAGATAACACTGAAGCTTTCTTT. Amino acid sequence: CASSVGWTDNTEAFF. The variable domain in full, completed from reference TRBV9 and TRBJ1-1, reads DSGVTQTPKHLITATGQRVTLRCSPRSGDLSVYWYQQSLDQGLQFLIQYYNGEERAKGNILERFSAQQFPDLHSELNLSSLELGDSALYFCASSVGWTDNTEAFFGQGTRLTVV.

The sample holds a few counts of this clone. V usage is TRBV5-4 and J usage is TRBJ2-5, with 8 nucleotides matching TRBD2. Germline trimming cut 4 bases from V and 5 bases from J; bases unmatched to any gene: 7. The CDR3 totals 14 residues. Germline lookup yields CDR1 SGHNT and CDR2 YYREEE (reference sequence). The CDR3 sequence: CASSPLGREETQYF. The CDR3 DNA sequence: TGTGCCAGCAGCCCGCTCGGGAGGGAGGAGACCCAGTACTTC.

This clone was found a few times. This chain links TRBV5-1 with TRBJ2-5; D is undetermined. Germline V CDR1 and CDR2: SGHRS, YFSETQ. V shed 4 bases and J shed 0 bases, with 7 bases lying between them. The CDR3 loop spans 13 amino acids. The CDR3 protein is CASSGVDQETQYF. The DNA for the CDR3 is TGCGCCAGCAGCGGAGTAGACCAAGAGACCCAGTACTTC.

The gene calls are TRBV4-2 and TRBJ1-4; maybe TRBD1 (5 bases). The V gene's germline CDR1 is LGHNA and CDR2 YNFKEQ. V was cut by 0 bases and J by 5 bases, with 13 bases left in between. This CDR3 has 16 residues. The CDR3 DNA sequence: TGTGCCAGCAGCCAAGATGTGGCAGGACAAAATGAAAAACTGTTTTTT. Amino acid sequence: CASSQDVAGQNEKLFF.

V usage is TRBV28 and J usage is TRBJ2-7, with a possible D match to TRBD1 (6 bases). Germline V gives CDR1 MDHEN, CDR2 SYDVKM. V gave up 4 bases and J gave up 2 bases, with 21 bases separating them. This CDR3 has 17 amino acids. The CDR3 DNA follows: TGTGCCAGCAGTTCCCCTCGGTGGGCAGGGGTGGCCTACGAGCAGTACTTC. It translates to CASSSPRWAGVAYEQYF.